This T cell receptor (beta chain) was identified in a study of cytomegalovirus exposure and HLA in healthy donors. Study at large: Ancestry clustering placed 81% of several hundred genotyped donors in the Caucasian-associated cluster.

Per germline, CDR1 SGHDT and CDR2 YYEEEE. With 2 bases removed from V and 0 bases from J, the gap between germline ends came to 9 bases. This CDR3 region has 16 residues. The PCR contained 60 Vbeta and 13 Jbeta primers. Only in-frame clones appear in the TCRdb table, and some are missing; sequencing was by immunoSEQ multiplex PCR. The sample has about 120,000 clones, approximately 80% seen once. General study points: A cluster of highly shared sequence variants was likely a sequencing artifact.

Among the donors, all were healthy bone marrow donors. As concerns this clone: Its antigen is not known.

This receptor was obtained from a man between 45 and 60 years old in good health and CMV-seropositive. The chain carries TRBV5-6 and TRBJ1-6; D may be TRBD1 (5 bases). What was sequenced was PBMCs. The CDR3 loop reads CASSFGQGSYNSPLHF. The CDR3 DNA reads TGTGCCAGCAGCTTCGGTCAGGGCTCCTATAATTCACCCCTCCACTTT.